This TCR beta chain was profiled in a study of T cell responses to AZD1222 COVID-19 vaccine. This table comes from immunoSEQ multiplex PCR, and its TCRdb copy is limited to in-frame clones, with some not included. This sample has fewer than 150,000 clones, with more than 70% found just once. This material consisted of peripheral blood, taken 28 days after the second AZD1222 dose. The sequence was obtained from an adult who received the AZD1222 COVID-19 vaccine.

Here the CDR3 DNA reads TGTGCCAGCAGCGATGGTAGTCCCATTTCATACCATAATTCACCCCTCCACTTT. Amino acids: CASSDGSPISYHNSPLHF. V and J are TRBV3-1 (or the pseudogene TRBV3-2) and TRBJ1-6; D unclear. The germline V gene has CDR1 LGHDT and CDR2 YNNKEL (reference sequence). Deletions cut 5 bases from V and 5 bases from J, with 22 bases between. The CDR3 runs 18 residues.